Listed here are 9 T cell receptor beta chains from one sample, sequenced in a study of shared clonotypes between healthy human individuals. Repertoires were generated with immunoSEQ multiplex PCR, while TCRdb's copy carries only in-frame clones and drops some. The sample includes hundreds of thousands of clones, under 80% of them seen just once. Sequenced material: memory CD4+ T cells sorted from blood. This sample's subset: CD45RA-negative fraction. The source is a woman aged 30 to 39 in good health.

The gene calls are TRBV7-2 and TRBJ2-7; D perhaps matches TRBD2 (6 bases). With 5 bases removed from V and 5 bases from J, the gap between germline ends came to 16 bases. Germline V gene sequence: CDR1 SGHTA, CDR2 FQGNSA. This CDR3 is 14 amino acids long. CDR3 loop: CASSPPTSNHEQYF. CDR3 coding DNA: TGTGCCAGCAGCCCCCCGACTAGTAACCACGAGCAGTACTTC.

The chain links TRBV28 to TRBJ1-2, with D tentatively TRBD1 (5 bases). Trimming removed 10 bases from V and 8 bases from J, with 20 bases in between. The germline CDR1 and CDR2 sequences are MDHEN and SYDVKM. CDR3 length: 13 residues. In DNA form, the CDR3 reads TGTGCCACTGAAGAGGCAGGGTTCGTGGGCTACACCTTC. Protein sequence: CATEEAGFVGYTF.

The chain joins TRBV18 to TRBJ2-2; the D is unclear. Germline-derived CDR1 and CDR2 are KGHSH and LQKENI. Trimming pared 0 bases from V and 0 bases from J, leaving 2 bases between. CDR3 length: 14 residues. The CDR3 is CASSPPTNTGELFF. The CDR3 DNA sequence: TGTGCCAGCTCACCACCTACGAACACCGGGGAGCTGTTTTTT. The full variable domain, completed using reference TRBV18 and TRBJ2-2, is NAGVMQNPRHLVRRRGQEARLRCSPMKGHSHVYWYRQLPEEGLKFMVYLQKENIIDESGMPKERFSAEFPKEGPSILRIQQVVRGDSAAYFCASSPPTNTGELFFGEGSRLTVL.

CDR3 coding DNA: TGTGCCAGCAGTATGCCAGGTCCCTCCTACGAGCAGTACTTC. Protein sequence: CASSMPGPSYEQYF. V usage is TRBV28 and J usage is TRBJ2-7; D gene unclear. The CDR3 has 14 residues. Germline V gene lookup returns CDR1 MDHEN and CDR2 SYDVKM. V shed 5 bases and J shed 0 bases, with 11 bases lying between them. Variable domain in full (rest from reference TRBV28 and TRBJ2-7): DVKVTQSSRYLVKRTGEKVFLECVQDMDHENMFWYRQDPGLGLRLIYFSYDVKMKEKGDIPEGYSVSREKKERFSLILESASTNQTSMYLCASSMPGPSYEQYFGPGTRLTVT.

The chain couples TRBV7-9 to TRBJ2-7; D is perhaps TRBD2 (5 bases). Germline CDR1 is SEHNR and CDR2 is FQNEAQ (reference sequence). The CDR3 covers 14 residues. V lost 1 base to trimming and J lost 4 bases, with 11 bases between them. CDR3 protein: CASSLELEGYEQYF. CDR3 coding DNA: TGTGCCAGCAGCTTAGAACTTGAGGGATACGAGCAGTACTTC.

The genes are TRBV11-2 and TRBJ2-1; no clear D gene. The CDR3 is 14 amino acids. V lost 1 base, J lost 4 bases, and 8 bases lay in between. Germline CDR1 is SGHAT and CDR2 is FQNNGV. CDR3 sequence: CASSLASVYNEQFF. The CDR3 nucleotides read TGTGCCAGCAGCTTAGCGTCGGTATACAATGAGCAGTTCTTC. The full variable domain, with the rest looked up from reference TRBV11-2 and TRBJ2-1, is EAGVAQSPRYKIIEKRQSVAFWCNPISGHATLYWYQQILGQGPKLLIQFQNNGVVDDSQLPKDRFSAERLKGVDSTLKIQPAKLEDSAVYLCASSLASVYNEQFFGPGTRLTVL.

The V gene is TRBV28, the J gene TRBJ2-1, with 8 bases lining up with TRBD2. The ends lost 8 bases at V and 4 bases at J; junction bases unmatched: 10. Germline CDR1 MDHEN, CDR2 SYDVKM. The length of the CDR3 is 15 residues. CDR3 residues: CASQMVAGKYNEQFF. CDR3 nucleotides: TGTGCCAGCCAAATGGTAGCGGGGAAATACAATGAGCAGTTCTTC.

This sequence joins TRBV2 and TRBJ2-7; D unclear. Germline CDR1 is SNHLY and CDR2 is FYNNEI. Trimming took off 6 bases at V and 3 bases at J, with 15 bases between the two ends. The CDR3 is 14 residues long. The DNA for the CDR3 is TGTGCCAGCAGGGTGAGACTTAGCCGCTACGAGCAGTACTTC. It translates to CASRVRLSRYEQYF.

This clone was seen only a few times. The rearrangement uses TRBV7-2 and TRBJ2-7, with 10 bases fitting TRBD2. With 2 bases clipped from V and 6 bases from J, the junction kept 7 bases outside the gene matches. This CDR3 region has 15 residues. The germline CDR1 and CDR2 sequences are SGHTA and FQGNSA. The CDR3 reads CASSLSVLAGAEQYF. The CDR3 DNA is TGTGCCAGCAGCTTATCGGTCCTAGCGGGAGCCGAGCAGTACTTC.